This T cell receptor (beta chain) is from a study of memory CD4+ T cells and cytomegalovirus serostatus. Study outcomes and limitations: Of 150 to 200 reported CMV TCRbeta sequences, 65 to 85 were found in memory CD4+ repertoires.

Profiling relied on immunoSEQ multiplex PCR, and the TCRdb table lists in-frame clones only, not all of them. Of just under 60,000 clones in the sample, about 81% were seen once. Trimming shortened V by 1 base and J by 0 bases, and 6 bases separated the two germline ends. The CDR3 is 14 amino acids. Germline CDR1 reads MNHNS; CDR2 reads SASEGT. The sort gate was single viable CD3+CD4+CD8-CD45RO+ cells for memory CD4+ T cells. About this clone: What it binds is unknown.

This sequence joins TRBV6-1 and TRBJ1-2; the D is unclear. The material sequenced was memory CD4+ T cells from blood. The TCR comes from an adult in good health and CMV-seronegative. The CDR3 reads CASSEGPANYGYTF. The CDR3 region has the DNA TGTGCCAGCAGTGAAGGGCCGGCTAACTATGGCTACACCTTC.